The 5 T cell receptor beta chains reported below all come from one sample, sequenced in a study of CXCR3-negative and CXCR3-positive naive CD8 T cells. No antigens are known for them. Study-wide results and caveats: When CXCR3-positive naive cells were set against CXCR3-negative naive cells, the former had more hydrophobic TRB CDR3s.

The libraries of TRB cDNA were prepared using 5' RACE with UMI labels. From its re-call of the 5' RACE reads, TCRdb lists each CDR3 protein once, without DNA. The sample data list 120,000 to 150,000 distinct CDR3 sequences. The sequencing input was naive CXCR3+ CD8+ T cells from blood. The subset was: CD45RO-CCR7+CD27+CD95- naive CD8+ T cells expressing CXCR3 (TNR3+). These receptor sequences come from a human donor in good health. Some clones in this sample may be carry-over from other donors' samples.

The chain combines TRBV29-1 with TRBJ2-3; TCRdb reports TRBD1, a call that lacks DNA to check it against. From germline, CDR1 is SQVTM and CDR2 ANQGSEA. The CDR3 spans 14 residues. CDR3 residues: CSGNLLLPQDTQYF.

The chain uses TRBV4-2 and TRBJ2-3. The CDR3 is 16 residues long. Germline V gene lookup returns CDR1 LGHNA and CDR2 YNFKEQ. The CDR3 loop reads CASSNELAGGTDTQYF.

This chain uses TRBV20-1 with TRBJ2-3; there is no DNA to check the TCRdb D call of TRBD1. CDR1 and CDR2 (germline): DFQATT, SNEGSKA (reference sequence). The CDR3 runs 18 residues. CDR3 protein: CSARKKVQRGPFTDTQYF.

The chain recombines TRBV2 with TRBJ2-7; absent DNA, TCRdb's TRBD1 call cannot be checked. Per germline, CDR1 SNHLY and CDR2 FYNNEI. The CDR3 is 14 residues long. The CDR3 sequence: CASSPGQGSDEQYF.

This chain connects TRBV27 to TRBJ2-7. There are 14 residues in the CDR3. In germline, CDR1 is MNHEY, CDR2 SMNVEV (reference sequence). The CDR3 region is CASSSFREPYEQYF.